Sequencing of this T cell receptor (beta chain) was carried out in a study of blood T cell repertoires in COVID-19 (TCRdb year 2020). A note on the overall study: The collaborator samples originated in the United States, Italy and Spain and spanned the acute and convalescent phases of COVID-19. The prospective study material was composed of cDNA or gDNA derived from T cells, B-cell-depleted T cells, or PBMCs. The dataset comprised deeply sampled blood TCRbeta repertoires from subjects exposed to, actively infected with, or recovered from COVID-19. The repertoires were made available in a free public database intended to serve as a resource for research on the immune response to SARS-CoV-2. Samples came from the ongoing ImmuneRACE study (first 160 participants) plus 1,254 subjects from 6 global collaborators. Sample metadata almost always included a de-identified subject ID, COVID-19 status, age in years and sex. HLA class I and class II types, where available, came from metadata supplied by the sample provider rather than from assay-based typing. Broad study findings and their caveats: The quantity of clinical and demographic metadata differed by source and by participant and was supplied without curation.

In the case of this clone: Its antigen specificity is not known. No base qualities exist here, and no much larger clone lies one base off it.

CDR1 and CDR2, looked up from the germline V gene, are MDHEN and SYDVKM. From the cysteine up to the phenylalanine, the CDR3 has a length of 14 residues. Solely the CDR3 DNA is kept, with 42 bases framed from the first base. Germline trimming: 5 bases from V, 1 base from J; junction bases outside gene matches: 1. The immunoSEQ Assay, a bias-controlled multiplex PCR, was used to amplify TCRbeta CDR3 regions from genomic DNA. As for the authors' bioinformatics: Within the assay, amplification of reference gene primers was used to estimate how many nucleated cells each sample contained. Sequence reads were collapsed and filtered to measure the absolute abundance of every unique TCRbeta CDR3 rearrangement. For each sample, productive Simpson clonality was calculated as the square root of Simpson's diversity index across productive rearrangements. The table was pulled from immuneACCESS by TCRdb, which kept in-frame rearrangements only. Such tables lose some clones; where checked, under half of the loss comes from unresolved V genes, and the rest has no known cause. D and trimming were read from the DNA, whereas the V and J calls and clone size are those reported in that table. This sample holds some 170,000 clones; approximately 80% were observed only once. The ten top clones hold 11% of the sample.

At one collaborating source in Seattle, patients were enrolled during active infection and were followed longitudinally through the course of disease. Collaborating institutions collected whole blood in K2EDTA tubes following their own protocols. For TCRbeta analysis, collaborator samples were shipped as frozen whole blood, as isolated PBMCs, or as DNA extracted from either sample type. The sample consisted of peripheral blood. The chain employs TRBV28 and TRBJ2-1; 8 bases in the middle match TRBD1. The source is a middle-aged woman with COVID-19, enrolled during active disease. The CDR3 region has the sequence CASSRTGSYNEQFF. The DNA reads TGTGCCAGCAGTCGGACAGGGTCCTACAATGAGCAGTTCTTC. Here the CDR3 is joined to the reference TRBV28 and TRBJ2-1 genes, and the full variable domain is: DVKVTQSSRYLVKRTGEKVFLECVQDMDHENMFWYRQDPGLGLRLIYFSYDVKMKEKGDIPEGYSVSREKKERFSLILESASTNQTSMYLCASSRTGSYNEQFFGPGTRLTVL.